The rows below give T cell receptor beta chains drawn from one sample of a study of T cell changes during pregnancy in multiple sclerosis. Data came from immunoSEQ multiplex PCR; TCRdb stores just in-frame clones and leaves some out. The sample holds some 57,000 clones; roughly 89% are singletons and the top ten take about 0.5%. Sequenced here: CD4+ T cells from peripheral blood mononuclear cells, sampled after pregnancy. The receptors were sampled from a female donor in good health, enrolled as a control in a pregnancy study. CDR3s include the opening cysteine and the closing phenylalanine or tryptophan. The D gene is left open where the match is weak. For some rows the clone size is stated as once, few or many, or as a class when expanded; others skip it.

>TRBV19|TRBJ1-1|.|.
CASSRRAGTEAFF
TGTGCCAGTAGCCGGAGGGCGGGTACTGAAGCTTTCTTT
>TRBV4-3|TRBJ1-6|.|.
CASRQDFSYNSPLHF
TGCGCCAGCAGGCAGGATTTCTCCTATAATTCACCCCTCCACTTT
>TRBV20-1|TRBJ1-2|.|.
CSAKGGYGYTF
TGCAGTGCTAAGGGAGGCTATGGCTACACCTTC
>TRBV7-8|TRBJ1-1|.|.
CASSFGAQGTEAFF
TGTGCCAGCAGCTTCGGAGCCCAGGGCACTGAAGCTTTCTTT
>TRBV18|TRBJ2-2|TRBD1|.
CASSPVSGQGHTGELFF
TGTGCCAGCTCACCAGTCTCGGGACAGGGTCACACCGGGGAGCTGTTTTTT
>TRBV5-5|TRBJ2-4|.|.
CASSLFSLAKNIQYF
TGTGCCAGCAGCTTGTTCTCTCTAGCCAAAAACATTCAGTACTTC
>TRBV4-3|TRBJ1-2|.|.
CASSQDRGARQVGYTF
TGCGCCAGCAGCCAAGATAGAGGCGCGAGACAGGTTGGCTACACCTTC
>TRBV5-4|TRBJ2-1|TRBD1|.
CASSLQGAGDEQFF
TGTGCCAGCAGCTTACAGGGGGCTGGGGATGAGCAGTTCTTC
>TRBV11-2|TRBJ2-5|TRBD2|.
CASSGRLAGEETQYF
TGTGCCAGCAGCGGACGACTAGCGGGGGAAGAGACCCAGTACTTC
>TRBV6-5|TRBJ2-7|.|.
CASSYPDSTYEQYF
TGTGCCAGCAGTTACCCCGACAGTACCTACGAGCAGTACTTC
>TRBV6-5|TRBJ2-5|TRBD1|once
CASSYSFSGAGGTQYF
TGTGCCAGCAGTTACTCGTTTTCGGGGGCAGGGGGCACCCAGTACTTC
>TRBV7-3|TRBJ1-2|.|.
CASSLFPGPDYGYTF
TGTGCCAGCAGCTTATTTCCAGGGCCTGACTATGGCTACACCTTC
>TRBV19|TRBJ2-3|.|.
CASRRGADTQYF
TGTGCCAGTCGCAGGGGAGCAGATACGCAGTATTTT
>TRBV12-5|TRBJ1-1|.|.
CASGLVLSGRMNTEAFF
TGTGCTAGTGGTTTGGTACTGAGCGGCCGGATGAACACTGAAGCTTTCTTT
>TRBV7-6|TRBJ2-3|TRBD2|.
CASSFGSGGANTQYF
TGTGCCAGCAGCTTTGGAAGCGGGGGGGCGAATACGCAGTATTTT
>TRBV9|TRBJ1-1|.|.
CASSVSTGRSTEAFF
TGTGCCAGCAGCGTATCGACCGGGAGGAGCACTGAAGCTTTCTTT
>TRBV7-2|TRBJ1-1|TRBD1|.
CASSLTGGAGTEAFF
TGTGCCAGCAGCTTAACAGGGGGAGCGGGGACTGAAGCTTTCTTT
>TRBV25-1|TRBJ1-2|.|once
CASSALDLNYGYTF
TGTGCCAGCAGTGCCCTGGACTTGAACTATGGCTACACCTTC
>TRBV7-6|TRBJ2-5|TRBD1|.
CASSLEDRGSWYF
TGTGCCAGCAGCTTAGAGGACAGGGGGAGTTGGTACTTC
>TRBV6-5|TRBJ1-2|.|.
CASSSVEGGYTF
TGTGCCAGCAGCTCCGTTGAGGGTGGCTACACCTTC
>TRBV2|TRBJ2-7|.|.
CASSEATGSSYEQYF
TGTGCCAGCAGTGAAGCAACAGGGAGCTCCTACGAGCAGTACTTC
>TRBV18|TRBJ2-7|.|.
CASSLQGWNYEQYF
TGTGCCAGCTCACTACAGGGATGGAACTACGAGCAGTACTTC
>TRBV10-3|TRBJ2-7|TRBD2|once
CAMGLAEGYEQYF
TGTGCCATGGGACTAGCGGAGGGCTACGAGCAGTACTTC
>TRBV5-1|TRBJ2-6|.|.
CASSPGFAANVLTF
TGCGCCAGCAGTCCCGGGTTCGCGGCCAACGTCCTGACTTTC
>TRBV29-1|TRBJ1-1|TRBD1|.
CSVEKRTGGPEAFF
TGCAGCGTTGAAAAGAGGACAGGCGGGCCTGAAGCTTTCTTT
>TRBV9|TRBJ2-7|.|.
CASSVLTGSEQYF
TGTGCCAGCAGCGTACTTACAGGCTCCGAGCAGTACTTC
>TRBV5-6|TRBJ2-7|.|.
CASSFSDRPHEQYF
TGTGCCAGCAGCTTTTCAGACAGGCCCCACGAGCAGTACTTC
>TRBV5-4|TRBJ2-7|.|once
CASSWGPTGSSYEQYF
TGTGCCAGCAGCTGGGGACCCACCGGGAGCTCCTACGAGCAGTACTTC
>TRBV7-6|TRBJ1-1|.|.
CASSLKTANTEAFF
TGTGCCAGCAGCTTAAAGACAGCCAACACTGAAGCTTTCTTT
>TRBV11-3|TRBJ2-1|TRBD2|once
CASSLATGGAAAGEQFF
TGTGCCAGCAGCTTAGCGACTGGCGGGGCCGCAGCGGGAGAGCAGTTCTTC
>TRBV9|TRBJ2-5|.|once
CASSGLSGGQETQYF
TGTGCCAGCAGCGGGCTTAGCGGTGGACAAGAGACCCAGTACTTC
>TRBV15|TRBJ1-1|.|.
CATSRDPTGGQAFF
TGTGCCACCAGCAGAGATCCCACAGGAGGGCAAGCTTTCTTT
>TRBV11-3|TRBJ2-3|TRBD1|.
CASSRQGLDSTDTQYF
TGTGCCAGCTCGAGACAGGGGCTGGACAGCACAGATACGCAGTATTTT
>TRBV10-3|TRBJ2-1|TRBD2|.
CASGIAGEAEQFF
TGTGCCTCGGGGATAGCGGGGGAGGCTGAGCAGTTCTTC
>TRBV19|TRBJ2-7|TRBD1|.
CASTGQATYEQYF
TGTGCCAGTACCGGACAGGCCACCTACGAGCAGTACTTC
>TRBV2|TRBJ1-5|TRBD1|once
CASSRGGQGNQPQHF
TGTGCCAGCAGCAGAGGGGGACAGGGCAATCAGCCCCAGCATTTT
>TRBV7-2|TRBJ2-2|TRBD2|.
CASSGTSGGTGELFF
TGTGCCAGCAGCGGGACTAGCGGGGGTACCGGGGAGCTGTTTTTT
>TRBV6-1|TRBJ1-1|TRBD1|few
CASSEGQGASEAFF
TGTGCCAGCAGTGAAGGACAGGGCGCCTCTGAAGCTTTCTTT
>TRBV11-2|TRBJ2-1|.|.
CASSPRLSYNEQFF
TGTGCCAGCAGCCCCCGACTTTCCTACAATGAGCAGTTCTTC
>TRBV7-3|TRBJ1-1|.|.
CASSYTLNTEAFF
TGTGCCAGCAGCTATACTTTGAACACTGAAGCTTTCTTT
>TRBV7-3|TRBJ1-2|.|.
CASGLGSTNYGYTF
TGTGCCAGTGGTCTCGGGAGTACTAACTATGGCTACACCTTC
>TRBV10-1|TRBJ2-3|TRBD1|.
CASSEGQGASTDTQYF
TGCGCCAGCAGTGAGGGACAGGGGGCTAGTACAGATACGCAGTATTTT
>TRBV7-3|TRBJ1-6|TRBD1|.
CASSLTQGANSPLHF
TGTGCCAGCAGCTTAACCCAGGGGGCGAATTCACCCCTCCACTTT
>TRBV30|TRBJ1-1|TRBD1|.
CAWSRQGNTEAFF
TGTGCCTGGAGCCGACAGGGGAACACTGAAGCTTTCTTT
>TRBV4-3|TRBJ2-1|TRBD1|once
CASSQDSPGQGYNEQFF
TGCGCCAGCAGCCAAGATTCCCCGGGACAGGGATACAATGAGCAGTTCTTC
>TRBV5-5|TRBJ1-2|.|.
CASSPTDLVFSDLGYTF
TGTGCCAGCAGCCCGACAGATTTGGTCTTCTCGGACCTTGGCTACACCTTC
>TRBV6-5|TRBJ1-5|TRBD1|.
CASSSRTGDQPQHF
TGTGCCAGCAGTTCCAGGACAGGCGATCAGCCCCAGCATTTT
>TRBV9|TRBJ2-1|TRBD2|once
CASSGRGGYNEQFF
TGTGCCAGCAGCGGCCGCGGGGGGTACAATGAGCAGTTCTTC
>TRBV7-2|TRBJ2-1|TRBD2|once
CASSSGGNSYNEQFF
TGTGCCAGCAGCTCGGGGGGGAACTCCTACAATGAGCAGTTCTTC
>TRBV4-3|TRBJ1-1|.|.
CASSQESDIGAFF
TGCGCCAGCAGCCAAGAATCGGACATCGGGGCTTTCTTT
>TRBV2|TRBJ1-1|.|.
CASSESINGAEAFF
TGTGCCAGCAGTGAAAGTATCAATGGAGCTGAAGCTTTCTTT
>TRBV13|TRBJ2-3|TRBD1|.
CASSRVGQGAGDTQYF
TGTGCCAGCAGCCGGGTCGGACAGGGGGCTGGAGATACGCAGTATTTT
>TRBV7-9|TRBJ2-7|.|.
CASSLGTPPDEQYF
TGTGCCAGCAGCTTAGGGACACCTCCTGACGAGCAGTACTTC